This TCR beta chain derives from a study of a mutant IDH1 vaccine in newly diagnosed glioma. Study-level information: Treated patients had a mean age of about 40 years and an approximately 62% male, 37.5% female split. Study-level findings and limits: Among top peripheral T cell clonotypes, changes seemed unrelated to pseudoprogression.

With respect to this clone: The antigen remains unidentified.

Described time point: baseline, week 1 (first vaccination visit). Treatment given: pre-vaccination baseline after standard-of-care therapy. Some clones are missing from TCRdb's copy, which holds only in-frame ones; the method was immunoSEQ multiplex PCR. This table holds 30,000 to 40,000 clones, under 80% found once. The germline gives CDR1 LNHDA, CDR2 SQIVND (reference sequence). V was pared by 3 bases and J by 0 bases, with 14 bases between. This CDR3 is built from 16 residues. The V and J genes are TRBV19 and TRBJ1-2, with D possibly being TRBD1 (5 bases). The sequence came from a man aged 35-49 years with glioma. Some clones in this sample may be carry-over from other donors' samples. The sample was PBMCs, taken from a glioma patient treated with radiotherapy, temozolomide or both. The CDR3 here is CASSIRGTPANYGYTF. The CDR3 bases are TGTGCCAGTAGTATCCGGGGCACCCCGGCTAACTATGGCTACACCTTC.